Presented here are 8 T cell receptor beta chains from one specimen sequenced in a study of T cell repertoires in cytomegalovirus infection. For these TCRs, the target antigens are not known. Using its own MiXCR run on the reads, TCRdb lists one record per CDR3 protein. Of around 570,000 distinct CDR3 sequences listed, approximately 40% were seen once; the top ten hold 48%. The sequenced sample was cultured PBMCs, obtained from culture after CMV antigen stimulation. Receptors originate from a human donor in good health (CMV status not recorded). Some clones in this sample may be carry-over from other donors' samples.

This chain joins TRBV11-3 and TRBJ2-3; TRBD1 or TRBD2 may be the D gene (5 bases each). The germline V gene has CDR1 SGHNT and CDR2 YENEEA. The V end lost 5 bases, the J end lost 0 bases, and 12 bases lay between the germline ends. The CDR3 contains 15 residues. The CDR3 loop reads CASSRRDGSTDTQYF. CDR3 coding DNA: TGTGCCAGCAGCCGTCGGGACGGCAGCACAGATACGCAGTATTTT.

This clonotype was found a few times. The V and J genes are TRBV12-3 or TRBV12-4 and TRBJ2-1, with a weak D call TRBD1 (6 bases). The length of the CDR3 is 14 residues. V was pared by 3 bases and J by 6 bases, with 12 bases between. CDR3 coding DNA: TGTGCCAGCAGTTTCCGGGACATGAGCAATGAGCAGTTCTTC. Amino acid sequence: CASSFRDMSNEQFF.

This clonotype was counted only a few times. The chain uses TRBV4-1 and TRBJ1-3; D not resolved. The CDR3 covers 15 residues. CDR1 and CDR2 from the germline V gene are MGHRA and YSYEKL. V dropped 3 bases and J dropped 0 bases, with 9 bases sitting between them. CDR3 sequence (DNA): TGCGCCAGCAGCCAGCTGACCAGCTCTGGAAACACCATATATTTT. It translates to CASSQLTSSGNTIYF.

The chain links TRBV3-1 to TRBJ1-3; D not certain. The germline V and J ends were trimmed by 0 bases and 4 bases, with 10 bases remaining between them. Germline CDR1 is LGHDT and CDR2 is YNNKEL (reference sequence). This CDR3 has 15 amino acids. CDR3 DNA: TGTGCCAGCAGCCAAGATCAGGTCCGCGGAAACACCATATATTTT. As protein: CASSQDQVRGNTIYF.

CDR3 protein: CASSPLLGTRGARYGYTF. The CDR3 DNA sequence: TGTGCCAGCAGCCCCCTTTTAGGGACAAGGGGCGCCCGATATGGCTACACCTTC. The V and J genes are TRBV7-6 and TRBJ1-2, with TRBD1 as a possible D gene (6 bases). Trimming pared 5 bases from V and 5 bases from J, leaving 27 bases between. This CDR3 has 18 residues. CDR1 SGHVS and CDR2 FNYEAQ come from the germline V gene.

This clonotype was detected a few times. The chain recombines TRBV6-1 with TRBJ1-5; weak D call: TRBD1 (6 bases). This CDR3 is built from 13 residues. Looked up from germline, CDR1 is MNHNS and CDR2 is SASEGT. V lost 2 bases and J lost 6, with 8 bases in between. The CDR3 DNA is TGTGCCAGCAGTGAATCAGGGGCTCAGCCCCAGCATTTT. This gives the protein CASSESGAQPQHF.

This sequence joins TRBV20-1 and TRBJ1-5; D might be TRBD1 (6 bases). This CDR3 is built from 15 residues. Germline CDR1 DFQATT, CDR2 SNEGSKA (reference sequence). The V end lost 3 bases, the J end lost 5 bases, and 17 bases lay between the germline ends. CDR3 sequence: CSAREHRGGDQPQHF. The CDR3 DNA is TGCAGTGCTAGGGAACATAGGGGGGGCGATCAGCCCCAGCATTTT.

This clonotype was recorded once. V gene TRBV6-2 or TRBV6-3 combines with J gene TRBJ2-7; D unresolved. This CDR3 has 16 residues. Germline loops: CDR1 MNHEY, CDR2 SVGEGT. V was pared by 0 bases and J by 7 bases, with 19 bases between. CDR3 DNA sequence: TGTGCCAGCAGTTACTCGGATCCCGGAGTCCCCCAGGAGCAGTACTTC. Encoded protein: CASSYSDPGVPQEQYF.